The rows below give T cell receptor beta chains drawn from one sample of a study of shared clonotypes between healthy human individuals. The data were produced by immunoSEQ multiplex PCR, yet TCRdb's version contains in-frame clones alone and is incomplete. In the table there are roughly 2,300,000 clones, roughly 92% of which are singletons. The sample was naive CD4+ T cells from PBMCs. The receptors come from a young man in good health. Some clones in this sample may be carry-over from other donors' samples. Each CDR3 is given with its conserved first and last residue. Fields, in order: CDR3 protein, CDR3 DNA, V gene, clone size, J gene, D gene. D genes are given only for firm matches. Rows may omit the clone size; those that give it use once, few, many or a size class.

CASSLGSSADTQYF,TGTGCCAGCAGCTTAGGTAGCTCCGCAGATACGCAGTATTTT,TRBV11-2,NA,TRBJ2-3,NA
CASSFSGQVDQPQHF,TGTGCCAGCAGTTTCTCAGGCCAGGTTGATCAGCCCCAGCATTTT,TRBV28,NA,TRBJ1-5,NA
CASSLRPYTGELFF,TGTGCCAGCAGCTTGCGTCCGTACACCGGGGAGCTGTTTTTT,TRBV9,NA,TRBJ2-2,NA
CASSLSTDTQYF,TGTGCCAGCAGCTTGAGCACAGATACGCAGTATTTT,TRBV11-3,few,TRBJ2-3,NA
CASSFGTGHQETQYF,TGCGCCAGCAGCTTCGGGACGGGGCACCAAGAGACCCAGTACTTC,TRBV5-1,NA,TRBJ2-5,NA
CASSQDLRTGLNTEAFF,TGTGCCAGCAGCCAAGATCTTAGGACAGGGCTTAACACTGAAGCTTTCTTT,TRBV14,few,TRBJ1-1,TRBD1
CASSGGGLSEKLFF,TGTGCCAGCAGCGGTGGGGGGTTGAGTGAAAAACTGTTTTTT,TRBV6-5,NA,TRBJ1-4,NA
CASSLRRIAKNIQYF,TGTGCCAGCAGCTTGCGCCGGATAGCCAAAAACATTCAGTACTTC,TRBV11-2,NA,TRBJ2-4,NA
CASGLGENTEAFF,TGTGCCAGCGGTCTGGGGGAGAACACTGAAGCTTTCTTT,TRBV7-9,few,TRBJ1-1,NA
CASSFGPSSTDTQYF,TGTGCCAGCAGCTTCGGTCCCTCTAGCACAGATACGCAGTATTTT,TRBV5-4,NA,TRBJ2-3,NA
CASSLSATRYNEQFF,TGTGCCAGCAGTTTGTCAGCGACACGCTACAATGAGCAGTTCTTC,TRBV28,NA,TRBJ2-1,NA
CASSSPPGRGGSYEQYF,TGTGCCAGCAGTTCCCCCCCGGGGAGGGGGGGATCCTACGAGCAGTACTTC,TRBV28,NA,TRBJ2-7,NA
CASSTAGTSGRSWYTGELFF,TGCGCCAGCAGCACCGCCGGGACTAGCGGGAGAAGTTGGTACACCGGGGAGCTGTTTTTT,TRBV5-1,NA,TRBJ2-2,TRBD2
CASSAGDTSGNTIYF,TGTGCCAGCAGCGCAGGGGATACCTCTGGAAACACCATATATTTT,TRBV9,few,TRBJ1-3,NA